This TCR beta chain appears in the sequencing data of a study of blood T cell repertoires in COVID-19. In the study's own analysis: Nucleated cell counts were estimated from reference gene primer amplification. Profiled with immunoSEQ multiplex PCR; TCRdb holds only in-frame clones, not every one. That table gives V, J and clone size, and the DNA gave D and trimming. Among about 240,000 clones listed, approximately 90% were seen once. CDR1 and CDR2 (germline): GTSNPN, SVGIG (reference sequence). This CDR3 is built from 15 residues. V was clipped by 2 bases and J by 8 bases; unmatched bases: 9. The clonotype comes from a woman aged 40 to 50 who had recovered from COVID-19. The source material was peripheral blood. This chain connects TRBV30 to TRBJ1-4; 9 bases are shared with TRBD1. The CDR3 region is CAWSTRDRVGEKLFF. The CDR3 region has the DNA TGTGCCTGGAGTACGCGGGACAGGGTGGGGGAAAAACTGTTTTTT.